This T cell receptor beta chain was recorded in a study of blood T cells in healthy people across ages. Each sample used at least 6 million PBMCs. The CDR3 has 14 amino acids. Germline V gene sequence: CDR1 SGHTA, CDR2 FQGNSA. Using a J-beta primer mix together with a sample-barcoded 5' primer, a second PCR was run for 7 to 11 cycles. Each cDNA molecule was tagged by a template-switch adaptor with 12 random nucleotides. TCRdb called the 5' RACE reads again in MiXCR, with one record for every CDR3 protein. The table has about 1.8 million distinct CDR3 sequences, around half seen once; the top ten hold approximately 2.1%.

This chain connects TRBV7-2 to TRBJ2-5; possibly TRBD2 for D (6 bases). The assigned J gene may be wrong: the sequence end matches TRBJ2-7 better. The material sequenced was blood. The clonotype originates from a woman in her thirties or forties in good health. CDR3 sequence reads: CASSWTIPAYEQYF. DNA for the CDR3: TGTGCCAGCAGCTGGACTATCCCGGCCTACGAGCAGTACTTC.